Below, 18 T cell receptor beta chains from the same sample are listed, as sequenced in a study of CD8 T cells in ankylosing spondylitis. Study findings and constraints: Blood of patients with ankylosing spondylitis appeared to be characterized by a TCR beta motif of several highly homologous variants.

Their cognate antigens are unknown. One entry per CDR3 protein results from TCRdb running MiXCR on the 5' RACE reads. The sample yields 700,000 to 1,000,000 distinct CDR3 sequences, about 11% seen once. The sample was blood, either unsorted or a sorted T cell fraction (not recorded which). The receptors were sampled from a male donor with ankylosing spondylitis.

V is TRBV2 and J is TRBJ1-2; D is possibly TRBD1 (5 bases). The CDR3 length is 14 residues. Trimming removed 5 bases at V and 8 bases at J, with 18 bases between. The V gene's germline CDR1 is SNHLY and CDR2 FYNNEI. The CDR3 loop reads CASSSQTRVKGYTF. The CDR3 coding sequence is TGTGCCAGCAGTTCTCAGACCAGGGTGAAGGGCTACACCTTC.

In this sample, this clonotype turned up a few times. V is TRBV7-2 and J is TRBJ2-7; weak D call: TRBD1 (6 bases). CDR1 and CDR2 from the germline V gene are SGHTA and FQGNSA. The CDR3 has 14 amino acids. V shed 4 bases and J shed 3 bases, with 13 bases lying between them. DNA of the CDR3: TGTGCCAGCAGCTCCCAAGACAGGCTCTACGAGCAGTACTTC. Amino acids: CASSSQDRLYEQYF.

The V gene is TRBV7-2, the J gene TRBJ2-3; 10 nucleotides line up with TRBD2. With V trimmed by 5 bases and J by 4 bases, 6 bases remained unmatched. This CDR3 region has 15 residues. The germline V gene encodes CDR1 SGHTA and CDR2 FQGNSA. The CDR3 here is CASSTSSGSPDTQYF. In DNA, the CDR3 is TGTGCCAGCAGCACATCTAGCGGGAGCCCAGATACGCAGTATTTT.

This chain joins TRBV27 and TRBJ1-4; 7 nucleotides line up with TRBD1. V lost 4 bases, J lost 8 bases, and 7 bases stayed unmatched. This CDR3 is 14 amino acids long. CDR1 is MNHEY, CDR2 SMNVEV, per germline (reference sequence). This CDR3 reads CASSSPGGYEKLFF. The CDR3 DNA follows: TGTGCCAGCAGTTCCCCAGGGGGTTACGAAAAACTGTTTTTT.

As DNA, the CDR3 is TGTGCCAGCAGCTTAGGTTGGACTAGCGGGCCAACCGGGGAGCTGTTTTTT. Residues: CASSLGWTSGPTGELFF. This chain connects TRBV11-2 to TRBJ2-2; 11 bases map to TRBD2. Germline loops: CDR1 SGHAT, CDR2 FQNNGV. This CDR3 is 17 amino acids long. Trimming took 1 base from V and 5 from J; bases not matched to a gene: 6. Using reference TRBV11-2 and TRBJ2-2 for the parts outside the CDR3, the full variable domain is EAGVAQSPRYKIIEKRQSVAFWCNPISGHATLYWYQQILGQGPKLLIQFQNNGVVDDSQLPKDRFSAERLKGVDSTLKIQPAKLEDSAVYLCASSLGWTSGPTGELFFGEGSRLTVL.

This clonotype came up a few times. The J gene is TRBJ2-7, the V gene TRBV10-3; TRBD1 matches 8 bases. V shed 6 bases, J shed 4 bases, and the junction held 8 bases outside the gene matches. The CDR3 is 14 residues long. Germline-derived CDR1 and CDR2 are ENHRY and SYGVKD. The DNA of the CDR3 is TGTGCCATCAGATCCGGGACAGGCATATACGAGCAGTACTTC. Translating it yields CAIRSGTGIYEQYF.

This chain links TRBV2 with TRBJ1-2; D is ambiguous. The V end lost 2 bases, the J end lost 1 base, and 14 bases lay between the germline ends. This CDR3 spans 16 amino acids. Germline loops: CDR1 SNHLY, CDR2 FYNNEI. The CDR3 region has the DNA TGTGCCAGCAGTGAACCGGACTGGGATAATAACTATGGCTACACCTTC. Translating gives CASSEPDWDNNYGYTF.

This clonotype was observed at least ten times. The rearrangement links TRBV20-1 to TRBJ2-5, with D perhaps TRBD2 (6 bases). This CDR3 has 14 amino acids. The V and J ends lost 5 bases and 7 bases respectively, with 20 bases between them. The germline V gene has CDR1 DFQATT and CDR2 SNEGSKA (reference sequence). CDR3 residues: CSAGGLGGGGTQYF. The CDR3 coding sequence is TGCAGTGCTGGGGGTCTCGGGGGAGGTGGGACCCAGTACTTC.

The chain couples TRBV5-1 to TRBJ1-1, with D perhaps matching TRBD1 (6 bases). V lost 1 base and J lost 1, with 14 bases in between. Looked up from germline, CDR1 is SGHRS and CDR2 is YFSETQ. The CDR3 has 16 residues. The CDR3 here is CASSLYGAGENTEAFF. In nucleotides, the CDR3 is TGCGCCAGCAGCTTGTACGGGGCAGGGGAGAACACTGAAGCTTTCTTT.

This chain's CDR3 is CASSYGTSGRGETQYF. The DNA for the CDR3 is TGTGCCAGCAGCTACGGGACTAGCGGGAGGGGAGAGACCCAGTACTTC. The rearrangement uses TRBV7-2 and TRBJ2-5; 16 bases align to TRBD2. The CDR3 has 16 amino acids. Germline V gene lookup returns CDR1 SGHTA and CDR2 FQGNSA. V was pared by 4 bases and J by 4 bases, with 3 bases of the junction left unmatched.

The chain employs TRBV4-2 and TRBJ2-5; no clear D gene. The V and J ends lost 0 bases and 3 bases respectively, with 8 bases between them. Germline CDR1 and CDR2: LGHNA and YNFKEQ. The length of the CDR3 is 14 residues. CDR3 sequence: CASSQDAAKETQYF. In DNA, the CDR3 is TGTGCCAGCAGCCAAGATGCAGCAAAAGAGACCCAGTACTTC.

This clonotype was detected only a few times. The rearrangement uses TRBV12-3 or TRBV12-4 and TRBJ2-7; TRBD1 agrees at 7 bases. CDR3 length equals 15 residues. Trimming at V came to 4 bases and at J to 3 bases, leaving 9 bases not matched to a gene. The CDR3 DNA reads as TGTGCCAGCAGTTCACTTCCCGGGACAGTCTACGAGCAGTACTTC. Its translation is CASSSLPGTVYEQYF.

The CDR3 protein is CASSQTGTKDTEAFF. DNA for the CDR3: TGCGCCAGCAGCCAAACCGGGACAAAGGACACTGAAGCTTTCTTT. The chain carries TRBV4-1 and TRBJ1-1, with D possibly TRBD1 on 6 matching bases. V dropped 2 bases and J dropped 3 bases, with 13 bases sitting between them. Germline CDR1 MGHRA, CDR2 YSYEKL. The length of the CDR3 is 15 residues.

This chain joins TRBV24-1 and TRBJ2-2, with 9 positions matching TRBD1. Germline V CDR1 and CDR2: KGHDR, SFDVKD. The CDR3 length is 17 residues. V was clipped by 4 bases and J by 4 bases; unmatched bases: 9. CDR3 bases: TGTGCCACCAGTGACCCCGCCGGGACAGGGCGCACCGGGGAGCTGTTTTTT. Protein sequence: CATSDPAGTGRTGELFF.

This clonotype was detected only a few times. In nucleotides, the CDR3 is TGCAGTGCTCGAGGGATGCCCTACGAGCAGTACTTC. It encodes CSARGMPYEQYF. This chain connects TRBV20-1 to TRBJ2-7, with a weak D call TRBD2 (5 bases). V gave up 5 bases and J gave up 2 bases, with 10 bases separating them. This CDR3 has 12 amino acids. Germline V lookup: CDR1 DFQATT, CDR2 SNEGSKA (reference sequence).

This sequence joins TRBV5-1 and TRBJ1-1; D unresolved. The CDR3 is made up of 20 amino acids. The V and J ends lost 3 bases and 0 bases respectively, with 27 bases between them. CDR1 SGHRS and CDR2 YFSETQ come from the germline V gene. In nucleotides, the CDR3 is TGCGCCAGCAGCTCTATTACCCCCAGAGGATATAGCGAGATGAACACTGAAGCTTTCTTT. This translates into CASSSITPRGYSEMNTEAFF.

The gene calls are TRBV20-1 and TRBJ2-5; TRBD2 agrees at 8 bases. CDR1 and CDR2 from the germline V gene are DFQATT and SNEGSKA (reference sequence). The CDR3 has 13 amino acids. Trimming at V came to 6 bases and at J to 5 bases, leaving 8 bases not matched to a gene. Here the CDR3 reads CSAFPPGGETQYF. As DNA, the CDR3 is TGCAGTGCCTTTCCACCGGGGGGGGAGACCCAGTACTTC.

This clonotype was seen more than once but under ten times. The chain recombines TRBV7-2 with TRBJ2-7; D is undetermined. The V and J ends lost 2 bases and 3 bases respectively, with 11 bases between them. CDR1 is SGHTA and CDR2 is FQGNSA in the germline V gene. The CDR3 loop spans 14 amino acids. The CDR3 spells CASSLRQAGYEQYF. The CDR3 nucleotides read TGTGCCAGCAGCTTAAGGCAGGCTGGCTACGAGCAGTACTTC.